This TCR beta chain came from a study of T cell responses to AZD1222 COVID-19 vaccine. Comment on this clone: The antigen remains undetermined.

The protocol was immunoSEQ multiplex PCR, while the TCRdb copy is restricted to in-frame clones and leaves out a portion. Here the sample spans fewer than 200,000 clones, around 90% being singletons. Overall study results and limits: Of spike-specific TCRs, nearly half reportedly target regions left unmutated in variants.

Analyses pooled second doses at about 4 or about 12 weeks. This CDR3 has 15 residues. The V gene is TRBV21-1, the J gene TRBJ2-3; the D call of TRBD2 is as the table states it, not checked on the DNA. TRBV21-1 is deemed a pseudogene. The source material was peripheral blood, sampled 28 days after the second AZD1222 dose. This receptor was obtained from an adult who received the AZD1222 COVID-19 vaccine. The CDR3 sequence: CASSKTSDLTDTQYF. The CDR3 nucleotides are TGTGCCAGCAGCAAGACTAGCGACCTCACAGATACGCAGTATTTT.